This TCR beta chain comes out of a study of OX40 agonist ivuxolimab in advanced cancers. The study in broad terms: Ivuxolimab was an agonistic, fully human IgG2 monoclonal antibody directed against OX40 (CD134), a costimulatory receptor. Intravenous ivuxolimab was administered to patients every 2 weeks at six dose levels: 0.01, 0.1, 0.3, 1.5, 3 and 10 mg/kg. Of the approximately 50 dose-escalation patients, hepatocellular carcinoma was present in approximately 20, melanoma in around 15, renal cell carcinoma in 9 and head and neck cancer in 9. Patients were allowed to have had prior anti-PD-1, anti-PD-L1 or anti-CTLA-4 therapy, and approximately 40% of the dose-escalation patients had been treated with checkpoint inhibitors. In the dose-escalation cohort, roughly four fifths of patients were male, and the mean age was around 60 years, with a range of roughly 23 to 85. The paper describes the monotherapy dose-escalation part (N ≈ 50 patients) of the phase I trial of ivuxolimab. Peripheral TCRbeta sequencing aimed to test whether ivuxolimab altered TCR sequence diversity and caused clonal T-cell expansion. Three dose-escalation patients achieved partial responses, one with hepatocellular carcinoma and two with cutaneous melanoma. Study-level results and caveats: Low levels of normalized T-cell clonal expansion were also seen in some patients who did not respond. On average, CD8+ T cells showed more expanded clones than CD4+ T cells after ivuxolimab. At doses of 0.1 to 3.0 mg/kg, clonal expansion of both CD4+ and CD8+ blood T cells was observed from baseline to week 6. Partial responders in the 0.1-3.0 mg/kg groups had among the lowest normalized peripheral clonal expansion, especially among CD8+ T cells. Which antigens the clonally expanded peripheral T cells were specific for was not determined.

The germline V gene supplies CDR1 SGHRS and CDR2 YFSETQ. V is trimmed back by 4 bases and J by 8 bases, and the junction contains 6 bases that no gene match accounts for. Inclusive of the bounding cysteine and phenylalanine, the CDR3 is 14 residues long. Of the read, only the CDR3 DNA is kept; its 42 bases are in frame from base 1. Genomic DNA was extracted from sorted cells for sequencing of the TCRbeta CDR3 region. The immunoSEQ Assay was used to sequence the TCRbeta CDR3 regions. Sourced from immuneACCESS, this table was stored by TCRdb with only in-frame sequences that have V and J called. A share of the clones is absent; for the studies checked, an unresolved V gene accounts for under half, and the remainder has no known explanation. This sample gives about 69,000 clones in total; more than 75% of them show up just once. 6% to 7.5% of the sample lies in the top ten. Patients with a history of autoimmune disease or receiving systemic immunosuppression were excluded from the trial. Peripheral blood for TCR sequencing was collected from all dose cohorts at baseline, on cycle 4 day 1, and on cycle 7 day 1. Samples came from an open-label, multicenter, first-in-human phase I dose-escalation trial of ivuxolimab. The trial enrolled adults with locally advanced or metastatic head and neck squamous cell, hepatocellular, melanoma or renal cell carcinoma. Before TCR sequencing, CD4+ and CD8+ T cells were separately sorted from peripheral blood.

In the case of this clone: The clone's antigen remains unknown. One base away there is no much larger clone; base qualities are not given.

The starting material was CD4+ or CD8+ T cells sorted from blood, obtained in a trial of the OX40 agonist ivuxolimab. The chain joins TRBV5-1 to TRBJ2-1, with 10 central nucleotides matching TRBD1. This TCR derives from an adult with an advanced solid tumor such as melanoma, head and neck, liver or kidney cancer. The CDR3 corresponds to CASSRRDRGDEQFF. In nucleotides, the sequence is TGCGCCAGCAGCCGCCGGGACAGGGGCGATGAGCAGTTCTTC.